These 3 T cell receptor beta chains were all obtained from the same sample, sequenced in a study of blood T cell repertoires in COVID-19. Method: immunoSEQ multiplex PCR; TCRdb's copy keeps in-frame clones and lacks some. The sample records hundreds of thousands of clones, nearly 90% being singletons. Material for sequencing was PBMCs or T cells enriched from blood (not recorded which). The receptor source for this set is a woman aged 40 to 55 with acute COVID-19.

The V gene is TRBV30, the J gene TRBJ1-2; TRBD1 agrees at 7 bases. Germline lookup yields CDR1 GTSNPN and CDR2 SVGIG (reference sequence). This CDR3 contains 17 residues. J gave up 4 bases and V 4 bases, and 18 bases lay outside the gene matches. The CDR3 reads CAWTKGAYKGTVYGYTF. The CDR3 DNA is TGTGCCTGGACCAAGGGAGCGTACAAAGGGACAGTCTATGGCTACACCTTC. The full variable domain, with the rest looked up from reference TRBV30 and TRBJ1-2, is SQTIHQWPATLVQPVGSPLSLECTVEGTSNPNLYWYRQAAGRGLQLLFYSVGIGQISSEVPQNLSASRPQDRQFILSSKKLLLSDSGFYLCAWTKGAYKGTVYGYTFGSGTRLTVV.

J is TRBJ2-7 and V is TRBV7-2; D may be TRBD1 (5 bases). The CDR3 extends over 13 amino acids. CDR1 is SGHTA and CDR2 is FQGNSA in the germline V gene. The germline V and J ends were trimmed by 3 bases and 2 bases, with 8 bases remaining between them. CDR3 nucleotide sequence: TGTGCCAGCAGCTTCAGGGCCGCCTACGAGCAGTACTTC. It yields the protein CASSFRAAYEQYF.

This clone was seen a single time. The chain joins TRBV30 to TRBJ2-7; no clear D. The CDR3 length is 14 residues. CDR1 is GTSNPN, CDR2 SVGIG, per germline (reference sequence). Trimming took off 1 base at V and 2 bases at J, with 12 bases between the two ends. Here the CDR3 reads CAWSDIRTTYEQYF. In DNA form, the CDR3 reads TGTGCCTGGAGTGACATTCGTACAACCTACGAGCAGTACTTC.